A selection of T cell receptor beta chains follows, all from one sample in a study of T cell responses to AZD1222 COVID-19 vaccine. Sequenced by immunoSEQ multiplex PCR; TCRdb stores in-frame clones only, minus some. Seen here are approximately 73,000 clones, roughly 85% observed once, and the top ten hold 2.9%. The sample here was peripheral blood, taken on day 0 of AZD1222 vaccination. These receptors were collected from an adult in good health. Both conserved end residues are part of each CDR3. D genes are given only for firm matches. Clone size is not always given. Where it is, it says once, few, many or a class for expanded clones.

CDR3 | DNA | size | J | length | V | D
CASSPWGYTGELFF | TGTGCCAGCAGCCCTTGGGGATACACCGGGGAGCTGTTTTTT | NA | TRBJ2-2 | 14 | TRBV7-2 | NA
CASSAGRSATDTQYF | TGTGCCAGCAGCGCCGGGAGGTCGGCCACAGATACGCAGTATTTT | NA | TRBJ2-3 | 15 | TRBV7-9 | TRBD2
CASSPGTTEAFF | TGTGCCAGCAGCCCCGGGACAACTGAAGCTTTCTTT | NA | TRBJ1-1 | 12 | TRBV6-5 | NA
CASSVGLSSYEQYF | TGTGCCAGCAGCGTGGGACTCAGCTCCTACGAGCAGTACTTC | NA | TRBJ2-7 | 14 | TRBV7-2 | NA
CASSFPTSGGGSTDTQYF | TGTGCCAGCAGCTTCCCGACTAGCGGGGGGGGTAGCACAGATACGCAGTATTTT | NA | TRBJ2-3 | 18 | TRBV5-8 | TRBD2
CASSAGTSGSYEQYF | TGCGCCAGCAGTGCCGGGACTAGCGGCTCCTACGAGCAGTACTTC | NA | TRBJ2-7 | 15 | TRBV4-1 | TRBD2
CASRPSRTGSETQYF | TGTGCCAGCAGACCCTCCAGGACAGGGTCGGAGACCCAGTACTTC | NA | TRBJ2-5 | 15 | TRBV27 | TRBD1
CASSVGGGKYEQYF | TGTGCCAGCAGCGTAGGTGGGGGAAAATACGAGCAGTACTTC | NA | TRBJ2-7 | 14 | TRBV9 | NA
CASTQGGTGLAGNTIYF | TGTGCCAGCACTCAGGGCGGGACAGGGCTTGCGGGAAACACCATATATTTT | NA | TRBJ1-3 | 17 | TRBV2 | TRBD1
CASSLEVGQGGTEAFF | TGTGCCAGCAGCTTAGAAGTGGGACAGGGAGGCACTGAAGCTTTCTTT | once | TRBJ1-1 | 16 | TRBV7-2 | TRBD1
CASSLVGPHNQPQHF | TGTGCCAGCAGCTTAGTGGGACCTCACAATCAGCCCCAGCATTTT | NA | TRBJ1-5 | 15 | TRBV11-3 | NA
CASSPGGNYGYTF | TGTGCCAGCAGTCCGGGGGGGAACTATGGCTACACCTTC | NA | TRBJ1-2 | 13 | TRBV6-5 | NA
CASSQLQGANEKLFF | TGCGCCAGCAGCCAATTACAGGGTGCTAATGAAAAACTGTTTTTT | NA | TRBJ1-4 | 15 | TRBV5-1 | NA
CASSQVAGGGTGELFF | TGTGCCAGCAGCCAAGTTGCCGGGGGGGGCACCGGGGAGCTGTTTTTT | NA | TRBJ2-2 | 16 | TRBV3-1/TRBV3-2 | TRBD2
CASSPEQTGGGQPQHF | TGTGCCAGCTCACCCGAACAGACAGGGGGAGGTCAGCCCCAGCATTTT | NA | TRBJ1-5 | 16 | TRBV18 | TRBD1
CASSLGQFNQPQHF | TGTGCCAGCAGCCTGGGGCAGTTCAATCAGCCCCAGCATTTT | NA | TRBJ1-5 | 14 | TRBV7-2 | NA
CASSPPTSGRGEQFF | TGTGCCAGCTCACCACCTACTTCAGGGCGAGGCGAGCAGTTCTTC | few | TRBJ2-1 | 15 | TRBV18 | NA
CASTVGENSPLHF | TGTGCCAGTACGGTTGGAGAAAATTCACCCCTCCACTTT | NA | TRBJ1-6 | 13 | TRBV19 | NA
CASSQAISDRDGYTF | TGCGCCAGCAGCCAAGCGATCTCAGACCGGGATGGCTACACCTTC | NA | TRBJ1-2 | 15 | TRBV4-1 | NA
CASSLGRGQGSTNYGYTF | TGTGCCAGCAGCTTAGGACGGGGACAGGGAAGTACTAACTATGGCTACACCTTC | NA | TRBJ1-2 | 18 | TRBV7-9 | TRBD1
CASSFDRDPSTDTQYF | TGTGCCAGTAGTTTCGACAGAGACCCTAGCACAGATACGCAGTATTTT | NA | TRBJ2-3 | 16 | TRBV19 | NA
CASSQDGLGPQHF | TGTGCCAGCAGCCAAGATGGCCTGGGGCCCCAGCATTTT | NA | TRBJ1-5 | 13 | TRBV3-1/TRBV3-2 | NA
CASSLASATDEQYF | TGTGCCAGCAGCTTAGCCTCGGCCACGGACGAGCAGTACTTC | NA | TRBJ2-7 | 14 | TRBV7-9 | NA
CAWSSNGESGYTF | TGTGCCTGGAGCTCGAACGGGGAATCTGGCTACACCTTC | NA | TRBJ1-2 | 13 | TRBV30 | NA
CAISEREDRSTEQFF | TGTGCCATCAGTGAGAGAGAGGACAGGTCTACTGAGCAGTTCTTC | NA | TRBJ2-1 | 15 | TRBV10-3 | TRBD1
CASSQHDGMNTEAFF | TGCGCCAGCAGCCAACATGACGGAATGAACACTGAAGCTTTCTTT | NA | TRBJ1-1 | 15 | TRBV4-3 | NA
CASSWTSGGAETQYF | TGTGCCAGCAGTTGGACTAGCGGGGGGGCAGAGACCCAGTACTTC | NA | TRBJ2-5 | 15 | TRBV6-2/TRBV6-3 | TRBD2
CASSIDEGNNQPQHF | TGTGCCAGTAGTATAGATGAGGGGAACAATCAGCCCCAGCATTTT | NA | TRBJ1-5 | 15 | TRBV19 | NA
CASSLALGYEKLFF | TGTGCCAGCAGCTTAGCCCTGGGTTACGAAAAACTGTTTTTT | NA | TRBJ1-4 | 14 | TRBV7-9 | NA
CASSLAGISTDTQYF | TGTGCCAGCAGCTTAGCGGGGATTAGCACAGATACGCAGTATTTT | few | TRBJ2-3 | 15 | TRBV7-2 | NA
CASSPGEKLFF | TGTGCCAGCAGCCCCGGTGAAAAACTGTTTTTT | NA | TRBJ1-4 | 11 | TRBV12-3/TRBV12-4 | NA
CASSLGVGNQPQHF | TGCGCCAGCAGCTTGGGTGTGGGCAATCAGCCCCAGCATTTT | once | TRBJ1-5 | 14 | TRBV5-1 | NA
CASSRQGNPYEQYF | TGTGCCAGCAGTCGACAGGGAAATCCCTACGAGCAGTACTTC | NA | TRBJ2-7 | 14 | TRBV2 | TRBD1